Shown below are 25 T cell receptor beta chains from a single sample sequenced in a study of shared clonotypes between healthy human individuals. Sequencing was performed with immunoSEQ multiplex PCR; in TCRdb, only in-frame clones are kept and a portion is missing. The sample carries around 1.4 million clones, approximately 98.5% recorded once. Material: naive CD4+ T cells sorted from blood. This sample's subset: CD45RA+ positively selected. These receptors all stem from a young man in good health.

As for this clone: The same CDR3 can be traced to other DNA sequences in this sample. The rearrangement links TRBV6-6 to TRBJ1-1; no definite D call. Germline V gene sequence: CDR1 MNHNY, CDR2 SVGAGI (reference sequence). This CDR3 comprises 14 residues. V was trimmed by 0 bases and J by 1 base, leaving 6 bases between them. The CDR3 protein is CASSYSRQNTEAFF. The DNA of the CDR3 is TGTGCCAGCAGTTACTCGAGACAGAACACTGAAGCTTTCTTT.

This chain uses TRBV7-2 with TRBJ1-5; 8 bases line up with TRBD1. V lost 7 bases, J lost 2 bases, and 7 bases stayed unmatched. CDR1 SGHTA and CDR2 FQGNSA come from the germline V gene. CDR3 size: 15 residues. This CDR3 is CASTQGAGRNQPQHF. Here the CDR3 DNA reads TGTGCCAGCACCCAGGGGGCAGGGCGCAATCAGCCCCAGCATTTT.

The V gene is TRBV18, the J gene TRBJ2-3; D may match TRBD1 or TRBD2 (5 bases each). Trimming removed 6 bases at V and 0 bases at J, with 19 bases between. Per the germline V gene, CDR1 is KGHSH and CDR2 is LQKENI. The CDR3 spans 17 residues. The CDR3 region is CASSFFSGTSSTDTQYF. As DNA, the CDR3 is TGTGCCAGCTCGTTTTTTTCAGGGACCTCTAGCACAGATACGCAGTATTTT.

The CDR3 DNA reads as TGTGCCAGCAAAATGGTCGGAGACTACGAGCAGTACTTC. It translates to CASKMVGDYEQYF. The chain links TRBV28 to TRBJ2-7; no firm D call. This CDR3 spans 13 amino acids. From germline, CDR1 is MDHEN and CDR2 SYDVKM. V gave up 7 bases and J gave up 3 bases, with 13 bases separating them.

CDR3 nucleotide sequence: TGTGCCAGCAGCGGACTGAGCGGCATAGGGGCTTACGAGCAGTACTTC. Its translation: CASSGLSGIGAYEQYF. The rearrangement joins TRBV5-5 to TRBJ2-7, with D perhaps being TRBD1 or TRBD2 (5 bases each). Per the germline V gene, CDR1 is SGHKS and CDR2 is YYEKEE (reference sequence). With 4 bases removed from V and 4 bases from J, the gap between germline ends came to 21 bases. The CDR3 consists of 16 residues.

The chain combines TRBV9 with TRBJ2-1; TRBD2 matches 14 bases. The CDR3 is made up of 16 amino acids. V shed 4 bases and J 9 bases; nucleotides not matched to a gene: 9. In germline, CDR1 is SGDLS, CDR2 YYNGEE. The CDR3 coding sequence is TGTGCCAGCAGCCCGGGACTAGCGGGAGTTGGGGGTGAGCAGTTCTTC. It is translated as CASSPGLAGVGGEQFF.

CDR3 in DNA: TGTGCCAGCAGTCGATCCGGGACTAGCGGGAGGGCCAACTACAATGAGCAGTTCTTC. Protein: CASSRSGTSGRANYNEQFF. J is TRBJ2-1 and V is TRBV2, with 16 nucleotides matching TRBD2. Trimming removed 5 bases from V and 3 bases from J; junction bases left unmatched: 10. The V gene's germline CDR1 is SNHLY and CDR2 FYNNEI. This CDR3 contains 19 residues.

The chain couples TRBV30 to TRBJ2-1; 8 nucleotides align to TRBD2. This CDR3 has 14 amino acids. CDR1 is GTSNPN, CDR2 SVGIG, per germline (reference sequence). V dropped 0 bases and J dropped 5; count of bases not matched to a gene: 3. The CDR3 nucleotides read TGTGCCTGGAGTGTAAGGCGGGAGGACAATGAGCAGTTCTTC. This codes for CAWSVRREDNEQFF.

V usage is TRBV30 and J usage is TRBJ1-5; D remains ambiguous. Germline lookup yields CDR1 GTSNPN and CDR2 SVGIG (reference sequence). The CDR3 length is 13 residues. V lost 2 bases and J lost 4, with 9 bases in between. The CDR3 sequence is CAWSKQRNQPQHF. The CDR3 DNA reads TGTGCCTGGAGTAAACAGAGAAATCAGCCCCAGCATTTT. The full variable domain, rest sourced from reference TRBV30 and TRBJ1-5, is SQTIHQWPATLVQPVGSPLSLECTVEGTSNPNLYWYRQAAGRGLQLLFYSVGIGQISSEVPQNLSASRPQDRQFILSSKKLLLSDSGFYLCAWSKQRNQPQHFGDGTRLSIL.

The V call is TRBV18, the J call TRBJ2-7; 8 bases align to TRBD2. CDR1 is KGHSH and CDR2 is LQKENI in the germline V gene. With 3 bases clipped from V and 2 bases from J, the junction kept 9 bases outside the gene matches. The CDR3 runs to 16 residues. Here the CDR3 reads CASSPTGTSSTYEQYF. The CDR3 DNA follows: TGTGCCAGCTCACCGACCGGGACTAGTAGCACCTACGAGCAGTACTTC.

The rearrangement links TRBV27 to TRBJ1-2; D uncertain. Trimming removed 5 bases at V and 5 bases at J, with 18 bases between. The CDR3 is 15 amino acids. Germline CDR1 and CDR2: MNHEY and SMNVEV (reference sequence). CDR3 in DNA: TGTGCCAGCAGTCCCCGGTTTTCTTCCATTTATGGCTACACCTTC. It yields the protein CASSPRFSSIYGYTF.

This chain links TRBV5-1 with TRBJ2-5, with TRBD2 matching over 8 bases. The germline V gene encodes CDR1 SGHRS and CDR2 YFSETQ. The junction had 7 bases not matched to a gene; V was cut back by 1 base and J by 2 bases. CDR3 size: 16 residues. The CDR3 protein is CASSLLLAAKQETQYF. For the CDR3, the DNA is TGCGCCAGCAGCTTGCTACTAGCGGCAAAGCAAGAGACCCAGTACTTC.

This clone was observed once. Compared with germline, one end of the junction differs, possibly owing to a read error. The V gene is TRBV7-7, the J gene TRBJ2-1; D is tentatively TRBD1 or TRBD2 (5 bases each). Germline V gene sequence: CDR1 SSHAT, CDR2 FNYEAQ (reference sequence). This CDR3 comprises 13 residues. In DNA, the CDR3 is TGTGCTAGCAGCTTAGGACGGGGCTATGAGCAGTTCTTC. Its protein is CASSLGRGYEQFF.

The V gene is TRBV6-1, the J gene TRBJ1-2; D unresolved. Germline V gene lookup returns CDR1 MNHNS and CDR2 SASEGT. The length of the CDR3 is 16 residues. The germline V and J ends were trimmed by 4 bases and 5 bases, with 20 bases remaining between them. Here the CDR3 DNA reads TGTGCCAGCAGTGCCCCGGGCAGCTCCAACCCATATGGCTACACCTTC. Protein sequence: CASSAPGSSNPYGYTF.

The chain is built from TRBV7-2 and TRBJ2-7, with unresolved D. The ends were cut back, 4 bases at V and 2 bases at J, with 9 bases in the middle. The germline V gene has CDR1 SGHTA and CDR2 FQGNSA. This CDR3 contains 13 residues. In nucleotides, the CDR3 is TGTGCCAGCAGCTCCCAATGGACCTACGAGCAGTACTTC. Encoded protein: CASSSQWTYEQYF. Filled out from reference TRBV7-2 and TRBJ2-7, the complete variable domain reads GAGVSQSPSNKVTEKGKDVELRCDPISGHTALYWYRQSLGQGLEFLIYFQGNSAPDKSGLPSDRFSAERTGGSVSTLTIQRTQQEDSAVYLCASSSQWTYEQYFGPGTRLTVT.

The V gene is TRBV5-4, the J gene TRBJ2-7; 12 bases agree with TRBD2. Germline CDR1 SGHNT, CDR2 YYREEE (reference sequence). J gave up 3 bases and V 4 bases, and 8 bases lay outside the gene matches. The CDR3 is 16 residues long. The CDR3 is CASSRMTSGSLYEQYF. The CDR3 nucleotides are TGTGCCAGCAGCCGCATGACTAGCGGGAGTCTCTACGAGCAGTACTTC. Supplemented by reference TRBV5-4 and TRBJ2-7, the full variable domain reads ETGVTQSPTHLIKTRGQQVTLRCSSQSGHNTVSWYQQALGQGPQFIFQYYREEENGRGNFPPRFSGLQFPNYSSELNVNALELDDSALYLCASSRMTSGSLYEQYFGPGTRLTVT.

The chain recombines TRBV4-3 with TRBJ1-4; no clear D. The V gene's germline CDR1 is LGHNA and CDR2 YSLEER. The length of the CDR3 is 17 residues. V lost 0 bases and J 7 bases, leaving 18 bases between the germline ends. The CDR3: CASSQDSGFPWSEKLFF. CDR3 sequence (DNA): TGCGCCAGCAGCCAAGATTCCGGGTTCCCTTGGAGTGAAAAACTGTTTTTT.

V gene TRBV11-2 combines with J gene TRBJ1-5, with a possible D match to TRBD1 (5 bases). The CDR3 is made up of 16 amino acids. Looked up from germline, CDR1 is SGHAT and CDR2 is FQNNGV. The V and J ends lost 4 bases and 6 bases respectively, with 19 bases between them. CDR3 sequence reads: CASSSGSGLGGQPQHF. In DNA, the CDR3 is TGTGCCAGCAGCTCAGGGAGCGGGTTGGGAGGTCAGCCCCAGCATTTT.

V and J are TRBV11-1 and TRBJ2-5; 10 bases map to TRBD2. The CDR3 consists of 18 residues. Germline V lookup: CDR1 SGHAT, CDR2 FQDESV (reference sequence). With 1 base clipped from V and 4 bases from J, the junction kept 12 bases outside the gene matches. CDR3 nucleotides: TGTGCCAGCAGCTTAGAGAGGGGGATAGCGGGAGGCCGAGAGACCCAGTACTTC. Translating gives CASSLERGIAGGRETQYF.

The chain is built from TRBV10-2 and TRBJ2-7; D might be TRBD1 (6 bases). The CDR3 length is 13 residues. The germline V gene encodes CDR1 WSHSY and CDR2 SAAADI. Trimming shortened V by 6 bases and J by 0 bases, and 9 bases separated the two germline ends. The CDR3 is CASRVTGSYEQYF. CDR3 bases: TGCGCCAGCAGGGTGACAGGCTCCTACGAGCAGTACTTC.

The genes are TRBV29-1 and TRBJ2-5; D is uncertain. Germline V CDR1 and CDR2: SQVTM, ANQGSEA. Trimming pared 0 bases from V and 5 bases from J, leaving 13 bases between. The CDR3 is made up of 14 amino acids. The CDR3 here is CSVEDYPLGETQYF. The CDR3 DNA follows: TGCAGCGTTGAAGATTACCCCCTTGGGGAGACCCAGTACTTC. The entire variable domain, with the rest obtained from reference TRBV29-1 and TRBJ2-5, is as follows: SAVISQKPSRDICQRGTSLTIQCQVDSQVTMMFWYRQQPGQSLTLIATANQGSEATYESGFVIDKFPISRPNLTFSTLTVSNMSPEDSSIYLCSVEDYPLGETQYFGPGTRLLVL.

With regard to this clone: One end of the junction varies from germline; a read error may be responsible. V gene TRBV28 combines with J gene TRBJ2-2; 7 bases align to TRBD1. Germline V gene lookup returns CDR1 MDHEN and CDR2 SYDVKM. This CDR3 spans 18 amino acids. The CDR3 DNA is TGTGCCAGCAGTTTCCGGCCAATCCCGGGACAGCTCACCCGGGAGCTGTTTTTT. It yields the protein CASSFRPIPGQLTRELFF.

The rearrangement links TRBV28 to TRBJ2-2; 7 nucleotides align to TRBD2. Germline V gene sequence: CDR1 MDHEN, CDR2 SYDVKM. There are 15 residues in the CDR3. J lost 7 bases, V lost 5 bases, and 10 bases had no gene match. The CDR3 spells CASSGAGEGYGELFF. The DNA of the CDR3 is TGTGCCAGCAGTGGGGCGGGAGAAGGATACGGGGAGCTGTTTTTT.

The rearrangement uses TRBV7-6 and TRBJ2-1; D is perhaps TRBD2 (6 bases). The CDR3 consists of 15 residues. Germline loops: CDR1 SGHVS, CDR2 FNYEAQ. Trimming left V 0 bases short and J 5 bases short, with 11 bases between. The CDR3 spells CASSLADGSNNEQFF. The CDR3 DNA is TGTGCCAGCAGCTTAGCTGACGGGAGCAACAATGAGCAGTTCTTC.

This chain connects TRBV2 to TRBJ2-7, with 9 bases aligning to TRBD2. The junction had 4 bases not matched to a gene; V was cut back by 2 bases and J by 2 bases. This CDR3 spans 15 amino acids. Germline-derived CDR1 and CDR2 are SNHLY and FYNNEI. For the CDR3, the DNA is TGTGCCAGCAGTGAACTGCTAGCGGGACCCTACGAGCAGTACTTC. This gives the protein CASSELLAGPYEQYF.